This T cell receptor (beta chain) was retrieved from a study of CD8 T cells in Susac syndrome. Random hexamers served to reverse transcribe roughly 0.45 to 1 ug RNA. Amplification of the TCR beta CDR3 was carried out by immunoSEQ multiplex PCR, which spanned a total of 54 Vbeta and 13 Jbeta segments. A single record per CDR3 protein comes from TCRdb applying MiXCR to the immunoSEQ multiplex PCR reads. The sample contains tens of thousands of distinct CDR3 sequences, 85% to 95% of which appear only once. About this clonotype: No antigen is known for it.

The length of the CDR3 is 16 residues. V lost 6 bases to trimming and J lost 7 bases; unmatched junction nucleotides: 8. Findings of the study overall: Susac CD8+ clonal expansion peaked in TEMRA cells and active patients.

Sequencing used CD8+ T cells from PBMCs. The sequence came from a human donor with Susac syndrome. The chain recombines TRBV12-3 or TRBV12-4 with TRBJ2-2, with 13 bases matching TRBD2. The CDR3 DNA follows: TGTGCCAGCAGGGGCGGACTAGCGGGAGAGAGCGGGGAGCTGTTTTTT. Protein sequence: CASRGGLAGESGELFF.